A selection of T cell receptor beta chains follows, all from one sample in a study of blood T cell repertoires in COVID-19. Assay used: immunoSEQ multiplex PCR; TCRdb lists only in-frame clones, some missing. The sample has some 140,000 clones, roughly 84% seen once; the top ten hold about a sixth. The specimen was peripheral blood. The receptors shown here come from a woman older than 75 with acute or convalescent COVID-19. Both conserved end residues are part of each CDR3. D genes are given only for firm matches. Where a row states a size, it is once, few, many or the class of an expanded clone; other rows omit it.

j_gene: TRBJ2-3
len: 14
v_gene: TRBV5-6
abundance: NA
d_gene: NA
CDR3nt: TGTGCCAGCGCGAGGCAGGGACTGACAGATACGCAGTATTTT
CDR3aa: CASARQGLTDTQYF

j_gene: TRBJ2-2
len: 17
v_gene: TRBV7-2
abundance: few
d_gene: TRBD2
CDR3nt: TGTGCCAGCAGCCGCAATGAAGCGGGAGGGCCTGACGGGGAGCTGTTTTTT
CDR3aa: CASSRNEAGGPDGELFF

j_gene: TRBJ2-1
len: 16
v_gene: TRBV5-1
abundance: once
d_gene: TRBD1
CDR3nt: TGCGCCAGCAGCTTGTTGGGGACAGGGGGTTACAATGAGCAGTTCTTC
CDR3aa: CASSLLGTGGYNEQFF

j_gene: TRBJ1-1
len: 11
v_gene: TRBV29-1
abundance: NA
d_gene: NA
CDR3nt: TGCAGCGTTGGCTATGGCACTGAAGCTTTCTTT
CDR3aa: CSVGYGTEAFF

j_gene: TRBJ2-7
len: 15
v_gene: TRBV7-9
abundance: NA
d_gene: TRBD2
CDR3nt: TGTGCCAGCAGCTCCCCTAGCGGGAGTCCGTACGAGCAGTACTTC
CDR3aa: CASSSPSGSPYEQYF

j_gene: TRBJ1-2
len: 14
v_gene: TRBV7-8
abundance: NA
d_gene: TRBD1
CDR3nt: TGTGCCAGCAGCTTAGTTCCACAGGGGTATGGCTACACCTTC
CDR3aa: CASSLVPQGYGYTF

j_gene: TRBJ2-3
len: 16
v_gene: TRBV11-2
abundance: NA
d_gene: TRBD2
CDR3nt: TGTGCCAGCAGCTTAGCTAGCGGGGGATCCACAGATACGCAGTATTTT
CDR3aa: CASSLASGGSTDTQYF

j_gene: TRBJ1-2
len: 12
v_gene: TRBV2
abundance: NA
d_gene: TRBD1
CDR3nt: TGTGCCAGCAGTGCCAAGGGGGCTGGCTACACCTTC
CDR3aa: CASSAKGAGYTF

j_gene: TRBJ1-1
len: 17
v_gene: TRBV4-1
abundance: NA
d_gene: TRBD1
CDR3nt: TGCGCCAGCAGCCGAAGCTCCGGGACAGGGGTGAACACTGAAGCTTTCTTT
CDR3aa: CASSRSSGTGVNTEAFF

j_gene: TRBJ1-2
len: 13
v_gene: TRBV19
abundance: NA
d_gene: NA
CDR3nt: TGTGCCAGTAGCCGCAGGGGTGGGTATGGCTACACCTTC
CDR3aa: CASSRRGGYGYTF

j_gene: TRBJ2-3
len: 16
v_gene: TRBV7-9
abundance: NA
d_gene: TRBD2
CDR3nt: TGTGCCAGCAGCTTAGGCCTAGCGGGGGGCCCAGATACGCAGTATTTT
CDR3aa: CASSLGLAGGPDTQYF

j_gene: TRBJ1-4
len: 15
v_gene: TRBV5-6
abundance: NA
d_gene: NA
CDR3nt: TGTGCCAGCAGCTTTCTGGGACAAGTAAATGAAAAACTGTTTTTT
CDR3aa: CASSFLGQVNEKLFF

j_gene: TRBJ2-1
len: 15
v_gene: TRBV5-5
abundance: NA
d_gene: TRBD1
CDR3nt: TGTGCCAGCAGCTTAGGACAGGGGGGTTACAATGAGCAGTTCTTC
CDR3aa: CASSLGQGGYNEQFF

j_gene: TRBJ2-5
len: 16
v_gene: TRBV6-6
abundance: NA
d_gene: TRBD1
CDR3nt: TGTGCCAGCAGCCCCAAGGACAGGGCCTCTCAAGAGACCCAGTACTTC
CDR3aa: CASSPKDRASQETQYF

j_gene: TRBJ2-3
len: 13
v_gene: TRBV15
abundance: NA
d_gene: NA
CDR3nt: TGTGCCACCAGCAGAGCCCCGGGAGATACGCAGTATTTT
CDR3aa: CATSRAPGDTQYF

j_gene: TRBJ1-2
len: 15
v_gene: TRBV3-1/TRBV3-2
abundance: NA
d_gene: TRBD1
CDR3nt: TGTGCCAGCAGCCAGGCCCCAGGGGGCAACTATGGCTACACCTTC
CDR3aa: CASSQAPGGNYGYTF

j_gene: TRBJ2-1
len: 12
v_gene: TRBV4-3
abundance: NA
d_gene: NA
CDR3nt: TGCGCCAGCAGCACGGTTAGGGGTGAGCAGTTCTTC
CDR3aa: CASSTVRGEQFF

j_gene: TRBJ1-1
len: 13
v_gene: TRBV10-3
abundance: NA
d_gene: NA
CDR3nt: TGTGCCATCAGTGAGCGTCAGGGCACTGAAGCTTTCTTT
CDR3aa: CAISERQGTEAFF

j_gene: TRBJ1-5
len: 15
v_gene: TRBV6-6
abundance: NA
d_gene: NA
CDR3nt: TGTGCCAGCAGCTTAATCAGGGGTAGGGACGAGCCCCAGCATTTT
CDR3aa: CASSLIRGRDEPQHF

j_gene: TRBJ2-7
len: 14
v_gene: TRBV10-3
abundance: NA
d_gene: TRBD1
CDR3nt: TGTGCCATCAGTTACGGGACAGGGGCCTACGAGCAGTACTTC
CDR3aa: CAISYGTGAYEQYF

j_gene: TRBJ2-4
len: 17
v_gene: TRBV11-2
abundance: few
d_gene: NA
CDR3nt: TGTGCCAGCAGCTTAGAGGGGGGAGTGATAGCCAAAAACATTCAGTACTTC
CDR3aa: CASSLEGGVIAKNIQYF

j_gene: TRBJ1-2
len: 14
v_gene: TRBV19
abundance: NA
d_gene: TRBD1
CDR3nt: TGTGCCAGTCGGGGACAGGGAGACCACTATGGCTACACCTTC
CDR3aa: CASRGQGDHYGYTF

j_gene: TRBJ2-1
len: 13
v_gene: TRBV29-1
abundance: NA
d_gene: TRBD1
CDR3nt: TGCAGCGGACACAGGGGTTCCTACAATGAGCAGTTCTTC
CDR3aa: CSGHRGSYNEQFF

j_gene: TRBJ2-2
len: 18
v_gene: TRBV30
abundance: NA
d_gene: TRBD2
CDR3nt: TGTGCCTGGAGGCCCCCCCCCGGGGCGGGAGGGAACGCCGGGGAGCTGTTTTTT
CDR3aa: CAWRPPPGAGGNAGELFF

j_gene: TRBJ2-3
len: 17
v_gene: TRBV11-2
abundance: NA
d_gene: NA
CDR3nt: TGTGCCAGCAGCTTAGCCCCCTGGGGCAGGGTCACAGATACGCAGTATTTT
CDR3aa: CASSLAPWGRVTDTQYF

j_gene: TRBJ2-7
len: 15
v_gene: TRBV6-6
abundance: NA
d_gene: TRBD1
CDR3nt: TGTGCCAGCACCCAAAGGACAGGGACAGTCTACGAGCAGTACTTC
CDR3aa: CASTQRTGTVYEQYF

j_gene: TRBJ2-1
len: 15
v_gene: TRBV30
abundance: NA
d_gene: TRBD2
CDR3nt: TGTGCCTGGGCCCCCGGGACTAGCGGTACCAATGAGCAGTTCTTC
CDR3aa: CAWAPGTSGTNEQFF

j_gene: TRBJ2-1
len: 15
v_gene: TRBV5-1
abundance: NA
d_gene: TRBD2
CDR3nt: TGCGCCAGCAGCTGGATGGCGGGAGCAGACAATGAGCAGTTCTTC
CDR3aa: CASSWMAGADNEQFF

j_gene: TRBJ2-5
len: 14
v_gene: TRBV27
abundance: few
d_gene: TRBD2
CDR3nt: TGTGCCAGCAGTTCTCCGGGACTAGCGACGACCCAGTACTTC
CDR3aa: CASSSPGLATTQYF

j_gene: TRBJ1-2
len: 13
v_gene: TRBV30
abundance: few
d_gene: TRBD1
CDR3nt: TGTGCCTGGAGACAACAGGGGAAGGATGGCTACACCTTC
CDR3aa: CAWRQQGKDGYTF

j_gene: TRBJ2-1
len: 15
v_gene: TRBV15
abundance: NA
d_gene: NA
CDR3nt: TGTGCCACCAGCAGAACGATAATCGGGGACAATGAGCAGTTCTTC
CDR3aa: CATSRTIIGDNEQFF

j_gene: TRBJ1-6
len: 14
v_gene: TRBV6-2/TRBV6-3
abundance: few
d_gene: TRBD1
CDR3nt: TGTGCCAGCAGTTGGGGACAGGCGAATTCACCCCTCCACTTT
CDR3aa: CASSWGQANSPLHF

j_gene: TRBJ1-4
len: 14
v_gene: TRBV7-8
abundance: NA
d_gene: TRBD1
CDR3nt: TGTGCCAGCAGCCCCCGGACAGGGGATGAAAAACTGTTTTTT
CDR3aa: CASSPRTGDEKLFF